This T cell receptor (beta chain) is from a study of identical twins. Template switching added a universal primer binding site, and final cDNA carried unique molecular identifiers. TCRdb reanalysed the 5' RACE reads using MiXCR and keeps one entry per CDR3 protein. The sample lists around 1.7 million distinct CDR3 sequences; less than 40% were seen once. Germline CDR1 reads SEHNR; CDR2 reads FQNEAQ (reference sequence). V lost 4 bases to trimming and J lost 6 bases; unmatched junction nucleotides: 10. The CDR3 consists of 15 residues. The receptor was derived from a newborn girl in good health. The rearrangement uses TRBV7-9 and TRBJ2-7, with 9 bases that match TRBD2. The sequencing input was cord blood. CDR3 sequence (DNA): TGTGCCAGCAGCTCACACTTAACTAGCGGGCGCGAGCAGTACTTC. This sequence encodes CASSSHLTSGREQYF.